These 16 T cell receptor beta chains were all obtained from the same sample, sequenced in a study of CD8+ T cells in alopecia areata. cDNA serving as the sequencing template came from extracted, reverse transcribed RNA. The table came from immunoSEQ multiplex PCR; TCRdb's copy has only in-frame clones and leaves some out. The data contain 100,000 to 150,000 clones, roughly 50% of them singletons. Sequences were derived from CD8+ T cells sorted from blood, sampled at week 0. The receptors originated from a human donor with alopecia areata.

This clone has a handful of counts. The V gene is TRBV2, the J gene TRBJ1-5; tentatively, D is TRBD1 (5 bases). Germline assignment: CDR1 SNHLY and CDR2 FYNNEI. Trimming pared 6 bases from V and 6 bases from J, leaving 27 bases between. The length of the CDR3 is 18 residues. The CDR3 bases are TGTGCCAGCAGAGATGTCACGCCCTTTGACAGTTTCACTCAGCCCCAGCATTTT. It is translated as CASRDVTPFDSFTQPQHF.

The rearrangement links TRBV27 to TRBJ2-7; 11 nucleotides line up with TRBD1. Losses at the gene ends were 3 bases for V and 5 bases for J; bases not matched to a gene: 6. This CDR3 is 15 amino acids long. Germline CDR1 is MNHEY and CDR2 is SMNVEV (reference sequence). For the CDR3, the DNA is TGTGCCAGCAGTTTCGGGGACAGGGGGTATAACGAGCAGTACTTC. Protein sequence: CASSFGDRGYNEQYF.

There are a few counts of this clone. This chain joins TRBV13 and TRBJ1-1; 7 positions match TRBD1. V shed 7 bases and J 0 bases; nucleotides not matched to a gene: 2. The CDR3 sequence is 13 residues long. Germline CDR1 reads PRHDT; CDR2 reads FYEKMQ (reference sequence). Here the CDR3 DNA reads TGTGCCAGCACACAGGGGATGAACACTGAAGCTTTCTTT. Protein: CASTQGMNTEAFF.

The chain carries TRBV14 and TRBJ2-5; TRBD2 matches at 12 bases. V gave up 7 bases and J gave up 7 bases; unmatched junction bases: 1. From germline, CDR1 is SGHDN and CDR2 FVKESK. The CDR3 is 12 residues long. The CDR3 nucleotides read TGTGCCAGCAAGGGACTAGCGGGGACCCAGTACTTC. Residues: CASKGLAGTQYF.

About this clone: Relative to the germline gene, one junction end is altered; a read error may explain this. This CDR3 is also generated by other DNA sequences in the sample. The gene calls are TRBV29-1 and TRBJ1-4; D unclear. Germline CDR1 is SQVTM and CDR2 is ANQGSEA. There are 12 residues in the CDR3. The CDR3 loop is CSVASAVEKLFF. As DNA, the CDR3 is TGCAGCGTTGCGTCAGCGGTCGAAAAGCTGTTTTTT.

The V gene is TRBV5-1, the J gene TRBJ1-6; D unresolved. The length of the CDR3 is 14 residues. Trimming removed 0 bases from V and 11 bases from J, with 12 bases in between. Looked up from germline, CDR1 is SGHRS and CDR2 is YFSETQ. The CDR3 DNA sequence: TGCGCCAGCAGCTTGGGGGTCGAAAGGGCACCCCTCCACTTT. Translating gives CASSLGVERAPLHF.

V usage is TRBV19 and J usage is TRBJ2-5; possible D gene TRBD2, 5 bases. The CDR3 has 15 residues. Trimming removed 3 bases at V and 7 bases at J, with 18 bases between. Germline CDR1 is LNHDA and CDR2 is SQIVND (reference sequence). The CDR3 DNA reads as TGTGCCAGTAGTATGGACTCCCGGTCTGGGCCGACCCAGTACTTC. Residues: CASSMDSRSGPTQYF.

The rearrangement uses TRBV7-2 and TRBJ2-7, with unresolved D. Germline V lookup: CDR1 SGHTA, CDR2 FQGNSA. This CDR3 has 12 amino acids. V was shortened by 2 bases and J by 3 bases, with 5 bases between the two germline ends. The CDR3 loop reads CASSLPYYEQYF. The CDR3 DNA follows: TGTGCCAGCAGCTTACCTTACTACGAGCAGTACTTC.

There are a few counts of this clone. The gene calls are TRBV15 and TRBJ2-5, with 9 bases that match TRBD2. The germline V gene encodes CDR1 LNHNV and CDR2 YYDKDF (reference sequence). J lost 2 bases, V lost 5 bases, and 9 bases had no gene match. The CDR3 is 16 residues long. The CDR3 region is CATSAGGRGGQETQYF. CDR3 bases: TGTGCCACCAGCGCCGGGGGGCGGGGGGGACAAGAGACCCAGTACTTC.

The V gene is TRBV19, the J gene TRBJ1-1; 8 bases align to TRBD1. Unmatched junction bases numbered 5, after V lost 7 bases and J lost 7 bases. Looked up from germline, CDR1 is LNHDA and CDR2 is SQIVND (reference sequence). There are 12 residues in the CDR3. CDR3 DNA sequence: TGTGCCAGTAATGCAGGGGGCCTTGAAGCTTTCTTT. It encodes CASNAGGLEAFF.

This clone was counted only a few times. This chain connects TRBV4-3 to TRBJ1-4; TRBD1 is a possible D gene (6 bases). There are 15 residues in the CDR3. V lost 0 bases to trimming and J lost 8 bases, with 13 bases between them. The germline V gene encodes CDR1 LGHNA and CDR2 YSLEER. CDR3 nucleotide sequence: TGCGCCAGCAGCCAAGACGGAGGGGGATACGAAAAACTGTTTTTT. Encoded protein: CASSQDGGGYEKLFF.

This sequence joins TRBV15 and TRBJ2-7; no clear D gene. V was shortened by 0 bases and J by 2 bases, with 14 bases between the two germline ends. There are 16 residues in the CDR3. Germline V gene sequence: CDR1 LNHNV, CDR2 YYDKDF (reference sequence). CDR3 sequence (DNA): TGTGCCACCAGCAGAGATCGGAGCCCCCCGACCTACGAGCAGTACTTC. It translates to CATSRDRSPPTYEQYF.

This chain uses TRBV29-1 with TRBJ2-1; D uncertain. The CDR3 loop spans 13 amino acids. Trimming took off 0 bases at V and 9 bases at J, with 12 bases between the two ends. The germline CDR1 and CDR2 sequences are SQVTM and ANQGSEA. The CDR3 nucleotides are TGCAGCGTTGAAGAAAGTGGCGAGCTTGAGCAGTTCTTC. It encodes CSVEESGELEQFF.

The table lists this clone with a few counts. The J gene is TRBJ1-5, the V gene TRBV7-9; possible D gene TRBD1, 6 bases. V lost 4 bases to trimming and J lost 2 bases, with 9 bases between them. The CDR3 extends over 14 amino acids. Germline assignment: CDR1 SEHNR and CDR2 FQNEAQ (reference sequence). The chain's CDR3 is CASSSSGGNQPQHF. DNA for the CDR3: TGTGCCAGCAGCTCCTCAGGGGGCAATCAGCCCCAGCATTTT. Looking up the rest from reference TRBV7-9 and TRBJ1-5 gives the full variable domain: DTGVSQNPRHKITKRGQNVTFRCDPISEHNRLYWYRQTLGQGPEFLTYFQNEAQLEKSRLLSDRFSAERPKGSFSTLEIQRTEQGDSAMYLCASSSSGGNQPQHFGDGTRLSIL.

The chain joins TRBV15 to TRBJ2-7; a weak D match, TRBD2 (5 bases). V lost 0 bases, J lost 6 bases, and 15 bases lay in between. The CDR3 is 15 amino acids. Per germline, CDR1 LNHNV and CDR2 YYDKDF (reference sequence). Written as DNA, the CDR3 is TGTGCCACCAGCAGAGATAGAGGACTCCCCTCCGAGCAGTACTTC. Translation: CATSRDRGLPSEQYF. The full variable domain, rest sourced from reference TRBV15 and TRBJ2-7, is DAMVIQNPRYQVTQFGKPVTLSCSQTLNHNVMYWYQQKSSQAPKLLFHYYDKDFNNEADTPDNFQSRRPNTSFCFLDIRSPGLGDTAMYLCATSRDRGLPSEQYFGPGTRLTVT.

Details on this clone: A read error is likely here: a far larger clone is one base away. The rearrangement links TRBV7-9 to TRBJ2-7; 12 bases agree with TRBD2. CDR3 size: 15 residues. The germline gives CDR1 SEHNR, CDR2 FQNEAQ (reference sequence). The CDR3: CASSYSSGGAYEQHF. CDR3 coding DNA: TGTGCCAGCAGTTACTCTAGCGGGGGGGCCTACGAGCAGCACTTC.